The sequence of this TCR beta chain was determined in a study of blood T cell repertoires in COVID-19. Study-level information: Nucleic acid was either cDNA or gDNA, and it came from T cells, B-cell-depleted T cells, or PBMCs.

Profiled with immunoSEQ multiplex PCR; TCRdb holds only in-frame clones, not every one. The data contain 220,000 or so clones, 80% to 85% of them singletons. The germline gives CDR1 MDHEN, CDR2 SYDVKM. V dropped 3 bases and J dropped 1 base, with 12 bases sitting between them. This CDR3 has 15 amino acids. The sample taken for sequencing was peripheral blood. The genes are TRBV28 and TRBJ2-5; the D is unclear. The source is an older woman who had recovered from COVID-19. The CDR3, as DNA: TGTGCCAGCAGTTTCCTAGGCGGAACCCAAGAGACCCAGTACTTC. Its protein product is CASSFLGGTQETQYF.